Each of the 26 T cell receptor beta chains below was sequenced from the same sample in a study of blood T cell repertoires in COVID-19. Profiling relied on immunoSEQ multiplex PCR, and the TCRdb table lists in-frame clones only, not all of them. The data show roughly 65,000 clones, approximately 95% seen once. Sequencing used peripheral blood. Source of these receptors: a man between 70 and 80 years old with active COVID-19.

The rearrangement uses TRBV21-1 and TRBJ1-5; the D call of TRBD1 is as the table states it, not checked on the DNA. TRBV21-1 is shown as a pseudogene. The CDR3 consists of 14 residues. CDR3 sequence: CATADRRPNQPQHF. The CDR3, as DNA: TGTGCCACCGCGGACAGAAGGCCCAATCAGCCCCAGCATTTT.

The V gene is TRBV9, the J gene TRBJ2-7, with TRBD1 identical over 7 bases. The CDR3 is 14 amino acids. Germline CDR1 and CDR2: SGDLS and YYNGEE. V dropped 2 bases and J dropped 4; count of bases not matched to a gene: 6. This chain's CDR3 is CASSVGRGNYEQYF. The CDR3, as DNA: TGTGCCAGCAGCGTTGGCAGGGGGAATTACGAGCAGTACTTC.

The chain employs TRBV6-5 and TRBJ2-2; 7 bases are a match to TRBD2. This CDR3 region has 15 residues. V was clipped by 5 bases and J by 0 bases; unmatched bases: 3. Germline CDR1 is MNHEY and CDR2 is SVGAGI. Here the CDR3 DNA reads TGTGCCAGCAGTCCAGGACTAGCGAACACCGGGGAGCTGTTTTTT. Its protein product is CASSPGLANTGELFF.

V is TRBV7-8 and J is TRBJ1-6; D remains unclear. V was shortened by 1 base and J by 6 bases, with 4 bases between the two germline ends. The germline V gene encodes CDR1 SGHVS and CDR2 FQNEAQ. CDR3 size: 13 residues. The CDR3 here is CASSLGSNSPLHF. DNA for the CDR3: TGTGCCAGCAGCTTAGGCAGTAATTCACCCCTCCACTTT.

The rearrangement links TRBV6-5 to TRBJ2-7; perhaps TRBD2 as D (7 bases). Germline V gene data show CDR1 as MNHEY and CDR2 as SVGAGI. The CDR3 has 15 residues. V was clipped by 6 bases and J by 4 bases, with 19 bases between them. CDR3 nucleotides: TGTGCCAGCAGCCCGGGTGGGGGGGCTAATTACGAGCAGTACTTC. This gives the protein CASSPGGGANYEQYF.

The chain couples TRBV7-9 to TRBJ2-7; D is uncertain. Germline assignment: CDR1 SEHNR and CDR2 FQNEAQ (reference sequence). The CDR3 is 12 amino acids. V was clipped by 2 bases and J by 3 bases, with 5 bases between them. The CDR3, as DNA: TGTGCCAGCAGCTTAACCAGCTACGAGCAGTACTTC. Amino acid sequence: CASSLTSYEQYF. Full variable domain (remainder filled in from reference TRBV7-9 and TRBJ2-7): DTGVSQNPRHKITKRGQNVTFRCDPISEHNRLYWYRQTLGQGPEFLTYFQNEAQLEKSRLLSDRFSAERPKGSFSTLEIQRTEQGDSAMYLCASSLTSYEQYFGPGTRLTVT.

The J gene is TRBJ2-7, the V gene TRBV6-5; 8 bases are a match to TRBD1. Germline lookup yields CDR1 MNHEY and CDR2 SVGAGI. The CDR3 extends over 14 amino acids. V gave up 10 bases and J gave up 4 bases; unmatched junction bases: 12. CDR3 protein: CATRDTGGFYEQYF. For the CDR3, the DNA is TGTGCCACCAGGGATACAGGGGGTTTTTACGAGCAGTACTTC.

J is TRBJ2-3 and V is TRBV14; 8 bases align to TRBD2. Germline trimming cut 3 bases from V and 1 base from J; bases unmatched to any gene: 6. The CDR3 totals 16 residues. The V gene's germline CDR1 is SGHDN and CDR2 FVKESK. CDR3 sequence reads: CASSHFAGGRTDTQYF. The CDR3 bases are TGTGCCAGCAGCCACTTTGCGGGGGGCCGCACAGATACGCAGTATTTT.

This clone was counted a single time. This chain connects TRBV11-3 to TRBJ2-7, with a tentative D call TRBD1 (6 bases). Germline V gene data show CDR1 as SGHNT and CDR2 as YENEEA. CDR3 length equals 16 residues. V gave up 2 bases and J gave up 4 bases, with 18 bases separating them. The CDR3 protein is CASSLSRDTLGYEQYF. CDR3 DNA: TGTGCCAGCAGCTTAAGCCGGGACACTCTTGGATACGAGCAGTACTTC. The full variable domain, completed using reference TRBV11-3 and TRBJ2-7, is EAGVVQSPRYKIIEKKQPVAFWCNPISGHNTLYWYLQNLGQGPELLIRYENEEAVDDSQLPKDRFSAERLKGVDSTLKIQPAELGDSAVYLCASSLSRDTLGYEQYFGPGTRLTVT.

The V and J genes are TRBV5-4 and TRBJ1-2, with 9 bases that match TRBD1. Germline-derived CDR1 and CDR2 are SGHNT and YYREEE (reference sequence). V shed 0 bases, J shed 7 bases, and the junction held 7 bases outside the gene matches. The CDR3 contains 15 residues. As DNA, the CDR3 is TGTGCCAGCAGCTTGGGACCAACAGGGGGCCGTGGCTACACCTTC. Protein product: CASSLGPTGGRGYTF.

This clone occurred once. The DNA for the CDR3 is TGTGCCAGCAACCCTATTCGGAGTGGCACAGATACGCAGTATTTT. Residues: CASNPIRSGTDTQYF. This chain connects TRBV5-5 to TRBJ2-3; D gene uncertain. This CDR3 has 15 amino acids. CDR1 SGHKS and CDR2 YYEKEE come from the germline V gene (reference sequence). Trimming pared 6 bases from V and 1 base from J, leaving 15 bases between.

The rearrangement links TRBV4-2 to TRBJ1-1; D possibly corresponds to TRBD1 (6 bases). Trimming removed 5 bases from V and 1 base from J, with 11 bases in between. This CDR3 contains 14 residues. In germline, CDR1 is LGHNA, CDR2 YNFKEQ. In DNA form, the CDR3 reads TGTGCCAGCAGCAAGGAAGGGGGGAACACTGAAGCTTTCTTT. Protein product: CASSKEGGNTEAFF.

This chain uses TRBV4-2 with TRBJ2-3, with 8 bases that match TRBD2. CDR3 length equals 16 residues. After removal of 2 bases from V and 1 base from J, the junction contained 5 bases not matched to a gene. Germline V gene lookup returns CDR1 LGHNA and CDR2 YNFKEQ. The DNA of the CDR3 is TGTGCCAGCAGCCAAATTCAAGCGGGGGGCACAGATACGCAGTATTTT. Translated, it gives CASSQIQAGGTDTQYF.

The chain uses TRBV7-2 and TRBJ1-1; tentative D call: TRBD1 (6 bases). Deletions cut 4 bases from V and 1 base from J, with 10 bases between. The CDR3 loop spans 14 amino acids. Germline CDR1 and CDR2: SGHTA and FQGNSA. The CDR3: CASSWPTGNTEAFF. DNA for the CDR3: TGTGCCAGCAGCTGGCCGACAGGGAACACTGAAGCTTTCTTT.

The V call is TRBV5-8, the J call TRBJ1-5; 8 bases fit TRBD1. With 2 bases clipped from V and 6 bases from J, the junction kept 1 base outside the gene matches. The CDR3 is made up of 13 amino acids. Germline V gene data show CDR1 as SGHTS and CDR2 as YDEGEE. DNA for the CDR3: TGTGCCAGCAGCTTTACAGGGGGTCAGCCCCAGCATTTT. This gives the protein CASSFTGGQPQHF.

This clone occurred a few times. The rearrangement joins TRBV2 to TRBJ1-5; the D gene is possibly TRBD1 (5 bases). The ends were cut back, 6 bases at V and 1 base at J, with 7 bases in the middle. Looked up from germline, CDR1 is SNHLY and CDR2 is FYNNEI. CDR3 length: 13 residues. Here the CDR3 DNA reads TGTGCCAGCAGGGGACTGAGCAATCAGCCCCAGCATTTT. Translation gives CASRGLSNQPQHF.

The genes are TRBV27 and TRBJ2-1, with 11 bases aligning to TRBD2. The CDR3 consists of 16 residues. V gave up 5 bases and J gave up 3 bases; unmatched junction bases: 6. From germline, CDR1 is MNHEY and CDR2 SMNVEV (reference sequence). The CDR3: CASSTPGTSGYNEQFF. CDR3 bases: TGTGCCAGCAGTACCCCCGGGACTAGCGGCTACAATGAGCAGTTCTTC.

This chain joins TRBV28 and TRBJ2-5, with D possibly matching TRBD1 (7 bases). CDR1 MDHEN and CDR2 SYDVKM come from the germline V gene. The CDR3 covers 14 residues. Trimming took 3 bases from V and 4 from J, leaving 12 bases between them. CDR3 amino acids: CASSFGGGLETQYF. The CDR3 region has the DNA TGTGCCAGCAGTTTCGGAGGGGGCCTAGAGACCCAGTACTTC. Combining the CDR3 with reference TRBV28 and TRBJ2-5 gives the whole variable domain DVKVTQSSRYLVKRTGEKVFLECVQDMDHENMFWYRQDPGLGLRLIYFSYDVKMKEKGDIPEGYSVSREKKERFSLILESASTNQTSMYLCASSFGGGLETQYFGPGTRLLVL.

This sequence joins TRBV2 and TRBJ1-6; a weak D match, TRBD1 (5 bases). The CDR3 is 14 residues long. Deletions cut 4 bases from V and 4 bases from J, with 8 bases between. Germline V gene lookup returns CDR1 SNHLY and CDR2 FYNNEI. In nucleotides, the CDR3 is TGTGCCAGCAGTGGCAGGGAATATAATTCACCCCTCCACTTT. This gives the protein CASSGREYNSPLHF.

The V and J genes are TRBV6-6 and TRBJ2-5; 7 bases are shared with TRBD1. The CDR3 is 14 residues long. Germline V gene sequence: CDR1 MNHNY, CDR2 SVGAGI (reference sequence). The J segment lost 5 bases and the V segment lost 2 bases, leaving 5 bases of the junction unmatched. CDR3 region: CASSYRTGGETQYF. The CDR3 DNA follows: TGTGCCAGCAGTTACCGGACAGGTGGGGAGACCCAGTACTTC.

CDR3 in DNA: TGCGCCAGCAGCCAAGATATCGGGGATCCCTTCCACGAGCAGTACTTC. Its protein product is CASSQDIGDPFHEQYF. This chain connects TRBV4-3 to TRBJ2-7; TRBD2 is a possible D gene (5 bases). Germline loops: CDR1 LGHNA, CDR2 YSLEER. V dropped 0 bases and J dropped 5 bases, with 17 bases sitting between them. The CDR3 sequence is 16 residues long.

The V gene is TRBV5-1, the J gene TRBJ2-5; TRBD2 agrees at 8 bases. This CDR3 is built from 14 residues. The V segment lost 1 base and the J segment 5 bases; nucleotides outside the gene matches: 4. Germline V lookup: CDR1 SGHRS, CDR2 YFSETQ. The CDR3 loop is CASSLFGGAETQYF. CDR3 bases: TGCGCCAGCAGCTTGTTCGGGGGGGCCGAGACCCAGTACTTC.

The chain is built from TRBV4-3 and TRBJ2-2; 8 positions agree with TRBD1. J was trimmed by 4 bases and V by 8 bases; bases with no gene match: 3. Germline CDR1 is LGHNA and CDR2 is YSLEER. CDR3 size: 13 residues. This chain's CDR3 is CASGQGTTGELFF. The CDR3 bases are TGCGCCAGCGGACAGGGCACCACCGGGGAGCTGTTTTTT.

The V call is TRBV5-1, the J call TRBJ2-1, with 10 bases matching TRBD2. The CDR3 is 15 amino acids. CDR1 is SGHRS and CDR2 is YFSETQ in the germline V gene. V shed 4 bases and J 6 bases; nucleotides not matched to a gene: 7. In DNA, the CDR3 is TGCGCCAGCAGCCCCAGCGGGGGGGCCTTCAATGAGCAGTTCTTC. It translates to CASSPSGGAFNEQFF.

The rearrangement joins TRBV27 to TRBJ2-3, with 12 bases lining up with TRBD2. The CDR3 totals 18 residues. The germline gives CDR1 MNHEY, CDR2 SMNVEV (reference sequence). V lost 0 bases to trimming and J lost 4 bases; unmatched junction nucleotides: 8. CDR3 nucleotide sequence: TGTGCCAGCAGTTTATCGCTACCCGGACTAGCGGGGCCAGATACGCAGTATTTT. Residues: CASSLSLPGLAGPDTQYF.

This rearrangement joins TRBV11-2 to TRBJ2-5; possibly TRBD1 for D (5 bases). Looked up from germline, CDR1 is SGHAT and CDR2 is FQNNGV. This CDR3 spans 16 amino acids. V was shortened by 1 base and J by 2 bases, with 14 bases between the two germline ends. The chain's CDR3 is CASSLAAGRWQETQYF. The CDR3 nucleotides are TGTGCCAGCAGCTTAGCCGCAGGGCGGTGGCAAGAGACCCAGTACTTC.